This T cell receptor beta chain originates from a study of CD4 T cells in relation to SARS-CoV-2 and coronaviruses. Study-level information: No peptide or an HIV-1 Nef peptide pool served as negative control. The HLA restriction of the shared crossreactive spike epitopes was mapped. Broader study findings: The cross-reactivity analysis covered only spike protein, not other viral proteins.

Germline-derived CDR1 and CDR2 are SGHKS and YYEKEE (reference sequence). The V gene end was trimmed by 3 bases and the J gene end by 0 bases; junction bases not matched to a gene: 13. This CDR3 spans 19 amino acids. In the case of this clone: Its specificity is unknown.

Sequencing used immunoSEQ multiplex PCR; TCRdb keeps in-frame clones, though not all of them. The sample has almost 20,000 clones; more than 65% are singletons. Before the COVID-19 pandemic, during about 2011-2019, CD4+ T cells were taken from unexposed donors. CD4+ T cells were isolated from the cells after roughly 11 days of culture. As cell numbers allowed, unexposed-donor CD4+ T cells faced SARS-CoV-2 S/N and four cold-coronavirus spikes. The sequenced sample was CD4+ T cells from PBMCs, cultured in vitro. The sequence came from a human donor in good health. The rearrangement joins TRBV5-5 to TRBJ1-1, with 11 bases matching TRBD1. The CDR3 spells CASSSKLRDRGKMNTEAFF. Written as DNA, the CDR3 is TGTGCCAGCAGCTCTAAACTCCGGGACAGGGGGAAGATGAACACTGAAGCTTTCTTT.